A selection of T cell receptor beta chains follows, all from one sample in a study of cytomegalovirus exposure and HLA in healthy donors. TCRdb keeps only in-frame clones here, not all; method: immunoSEQ multiplex PCR. Here the sample spans more than 300,000 clones, just over 85% being singletons. The specimen was PBMCs. These receptor sequences come from a young woman in good health and CMV-seronegative. Each CDR3 is given with its conserved first and last residue. Fields, in order: CDR3 protein, CDR3 DNA, clone size, D gene, J gene, V gene. D genes are given only for firm matches. Rows give clone size only sometimes, using once, few, many, or a class for an expanded clone.

CDR3aa: CATSPGGDTQYF
CDR3nt: TGTGCCACCAGCCCAGGGGGGGATACGCAGTATTTT
abundance: NA
d_gene: NA
j_gene: TRBJ2-3
v_gene: TRBV15

CDR3aa: CASSLGLAPGTDTQYF
CDR3nt: TGTGCCAGCAGCTTAGGACTAGCCCCTGGCACAGATACGCAGTATTTT
abundance: NA
d_gene: TRBD2
j_gene: TRBJ2-3
v_gene: TRBV7-3

CDR3aa: CASSDSSGRGTDTQYF
CDR3nt: TGTGCCAGCAGTGACTCGAGTGGGAGGGGCACAGATACGCAGTATTTT
abundance: NA
d_gene: TRBD2
j_gene: TRBJ2-3
v_gene: TRBV6-4

CDR3aa: CSVYAGITSGANVLTF
CDR3nt: TGCAGCGTTTATGCAGGGATAACCTCTGGGGCCAACGTCCTGACTTTC
abundance: NA
d_gene: NA
j_gene: TRBJ2-6
v_gene: TRBV29-1

CDR3aa: CASSAGLAGVSINEQFF
CDR3nt: TGTGCCAGCAGCGCGGGACTAGCGGGAGTATCGATCAATGAGCAGTTCTTC
abundance: NA
d_gene: TRBD2
j_gene: TRBJ2-1
v_gene: TRBV5-6

CDR3aa: CASSLQDEKLFF
CDR3nt: TGTGCCAGCAGTCTGCAGGATGAAAAACTGTTTTTT
abundance: NA
d_gene: NA
j_gene: TRBJ1-4
v_gene: TRBV28

CDR3aa: CASSTGQGGAMSTEAFF
CDR3nt: TGCGCCAGCAGCACGGGACAGGGAGGGGCCATGAGCACTGAAGCTTTCTTT
abundance: few
d_gene: TRBD1
j_gene: TRBJ1-1
v_gene: TRBV5-1

CDR3aa: CASSPSDRGANYGYTF
CDR3nt: TGCGCCAGCAGCCCTTCGGACAGAGGCGCTAACTATGGCTACACCTTC
abundance: NA
d_gene: NA
j_gene: TRBJ1-2
v_gene: TRBV4-1

CDR3aa: CASSESDRVKVDTQYF
CDR3nt: TGTGCCAGCAGTGAATCGGACAGGGTGAAGGTGGATACGCAGTATTTT
abundance: NA
d_gene: TRBD1
j_gene: TRBJ2-3
v_gene: TRBV25-1

CDR3aa: CASSLAQNTEAFF
CDR3nt: TGTGCCAGCAGCTTGGCACAGAACACTGAAGCTTTCTTT
abundance: NA
d_gene: NA
j_gene: TRBJ1-1
v_gene: TRBV5-6

CDR3aa: CAWSKGLAANEQFF
CDR3nt: TGTGCCTGGAGTAAGGGACTAGCGGCTAATGAGCAGTTCTTC
abundance: NA
d_gene: TRBD2
j_gene: TRBJ2-1
v_gene: TRBV30

CDR3aa: CAISEGLMNNEQFF
CDR3nt: TGTGCCATCAGTGAGGGACTAATGAACAATGAGCAGTTCTTC
abundance: NA
d_gene: NA
j_gene: TRBJ2-1
v_gene: TRBV10-3

CDR3aa: CASSSQLAGTTDTQYF
CDR3nt: TGTGCCAGCAGTTCCCAGTTGGCGGGAACCACAGATACGCAGTATTTT
abundance: once
d_gene: NA
j_gene: TRBJ2-3
v_gene: TRBV6-6

CDR3aa: CASSLEQAYGYTF
CDR3nt: TGCGCCAGCAGCTTGGAACAGGCCTATGGCTACACCTTC
abundance: few
d_gene: NA
j_gene: TRBJ1-2
v_gene: TRBV5-1

CDR3aa: CASSISGEGYEQFF
CDR3nt: TGTGCCAGTAGTATTAGCGGGGAGGGCTATGAGCAGTTCTTC
abundance: once
d_gene: TRBD2
j_gene: TRBJ2-1
v_gene: TRBV19

CDR3aa: CASTPEGRNEQYF
CDR3nt: TGTGCCAGCACCCCCGAGGGTCGGAACGAGCAGTACTTC
abundance: NA
d_gene: NA
j_gene: TRBJ2-7
v_gene: TRBV6-1

CDR3aa: CASSLGGVSEQYF
CDR3nt: TGTGCCAGTAGTTTGGGGGGGGTCTCCGAGCAGTACTTC
abundance: NA
d_gene: TRBD2
j_gene: TRBJ2-7
v_gene: TRBV19

CDR3aa: CASSQARGEFSGELFF
CDR3nt: TGTGCCAGCAGCCAAGCGCGGGGGGAGTTTTCCGGGGAGCTGTTTTTT
abundance: NA
d_gene: TRBD2
j_gene: TRBJ2-2
v_gene: TRBV4-2

CDR3aa: CASSLGASTTGELFF
CDR3nt: TGTGCCAGCAGCTTAGGAGCTTCTACCACCGGGGAGCTGTTTTTT
abundance: NA
d_gene: NA
j_gene: TRBJ2-2
v_gene: TRBV7-3

CDR3aa: CATSRAPDRVDNEQFF
CDR3nt: TGTGCCACCAGCAGAGCCCCGGACAGGGTGGACAATGAGCAGTTCTTC
abundance: NA
d_gene: TRBD1
j_gene: TRBJ2-1
v_gene: TRBV15

CDR3aa: CASSRGQGQTDNEQFF
CDR3nt: TGCGCCAGCAGCCGAGGACAGGGGCAAACAGACAATGAGCAGTTCTTC
abundance: NA
d_gene: TRBD1
j_gene: TRBJ2-1
v_gene: TRBV5-1

CDR3aa: CASSNRRDSGANVLTF
CDR3nt: TGTGCCAGCAGCAATCGGAGGGACTCTGGGGCCAACGTCCTGACTTTC
abundance: NA
d_gene: NA
j_gene: TRBJ2-6
v_gene: TRBV9

CDR3aa: CASSPPFGRALGEQFF
CDR3nt: TGTGCCAGCTCACCACCCTTCGGGAGGGCCCTCGGTGAGCAGTTCTTC
abundance: once
d_gene: TRBD2
j_gene: TRBJ2-1
v_gene: TRBV18

CDR3aa: CASTRGPQHF
CDR3nt: TGTGCCAGCACCCGAGGGCCCCAGCATTTT
abundance: few
d_gene: NA
j_gene: TRBJ1-5
v_gene: TRBV6-4

CDR3aa: CASSLGVAGEQFF
CDR3nt: TGTGCCAGCAGCTTAGGGGTAGCGGGAGAGCAGTTCTTC
abundance: few
d_gene: TRBD2
j_gene: TRBJ2-1
v_gene: TRBV7-9

CDR3aa: CASSGLAVNTQYF
CDR3nt: TGTGCCAGCAGCGGACTAGCGGTAAATACGCAGTATTTT
abundance: NA
d_gene: TRBD2
j_gene: TRBJ2-3
v_gene: TRBV5-6

CDR3aa: CATRIREPQETQYF
CDR3nt: TGTGCCACGAGGATTCGGGAGCCACAAGAGACCCAGTACTTC
abundance: once
d_gene: NA
j_gene: TRBJ2-5
v_gene: TRBV28

CDR3aa: CASSTDRDFYGYTF
CDR3nt: TGTGCCAGCAGTACGGACAGGGATTTCTATGGCTACACCTTC
abundance: NA
d_gene: TRBD1
j_gene: TRBJ1-2
v_gene: TRBV6-6

CDR3aa: CASSADERVTGELFF
CDR3nt: TGTGCCAGCAGCGCCGATGAGCGTGTCACCGGGGAGCTGTTTTTT
abundance: NA
d_gene: NA
j_gene: TRBJ2-2
v_gene: TRBV9

CDR3aa: CASIPGTGGRGETQYF
CDR3nt: TGTGCCAGCATTCCCGGGACAGGGGGCCGTGGTGAGACCCAGTACTTC
abundance: NA
d_gene: TRBD1
j_gene: TRBJ2-5
v_gene: TRBV2

CDR3aa: CASSLPREETQYF
CDR3nt: TGTGCCAGCAGCTTACCGCGGGAAGAGACCCAGTACTTC
abundance: NA
d_gene: NA
j_gene: TRBJ2-5
v_gene: TRBV7-8

CDR3aa: CASSPRTSGRDWDEQFF
CDR3nt: TGTGCCAGCAGCCCCCGGACTAGCGGGAGGGATTGGGATGAGCAGTTCTTC
abundance: NA
d_gene: TRBD2
j_gene: TRBJ2-1
v_gene: TRBV9

CDR3aa: CASSFQGGSYNEQFF
CDR3nt: TGTGCCAGCAGCTTCCAGGGGGGCTCCTACAATGAGCAGTTCTTC
abundance: NA
d_gene: NA
j_gene: TRBJ2-1
v_gene: TRBV7-2

CDR3aa: CASSSYRGPSGNTIYF
CDR3nt: TGTGCCAGCAGCTCATACAGGGGACCCTCTGGAAACACCATATATTTT
abundance: once
d_gene: TRBD1
j_gene: TRBJ1-3
v_gene: TRBV7-2

CDR3aa: CASSYGGAEAFF
CDR3nt: TGTGCCAGCAGTTACGGGGGGGCTGAAGCTTTCTTT
abundance: NA
d_gene: NA
j_gene: TRBJ1-1
v_gene: TRBV6-6

CDR3aa: CASSSTSRGDTIYF
CDR3nt: TGTGCCAGCAGTTCTACCTCACGGGGGGACACCATATATTTT
abundance: NA
d_gene: NA
j_gene: TRBJ1-3
v_gene: TRBV27

CDR3aa: CASSLGGRAEETQYF
CDR3nt: TGTGCCAGCAGTTTGGGCGGGAGGGCCGAAGAGACCCAGTACTTC
abundance: once
d_gene: TRBD2
j_gene: TRBJ2-5
v_gene: TRBV6-5

CDR3aa: CASSSPQGRPLYGYTF
CDR3nt: TGTGCCAGCAGCTCACCACAGGGACGGCCCCTCTATGGCTACACCTTC
abundance: NA
d_gene: NA
j_gene: TRBJ1-2
v_gene: TRBV5-4

CDR3aa: CAIHKDRGHQPQHF
CDR3nt: TGTGCCATCCACAAGGACAGGGGGCATCAGCCCCAGCATTTT
abundance: NA
d_gene: TRBD1
j_gene: TRBJ1-5
v_gene: TRBV15

CDR3aa: CASSSRQGRTTGELFF
CDR3nt: TGTGCCAGCAGTTCCAGACAGGGCCGCACCACCGGGGAGCTGTTTTTT
abundance: NA
d_gene: TRBD1
j_gene: TRBJ2-2
v_gene: TRBV6-5

CDR3aa: CASSVRENTDTQYF
CDR3nt: TGTGCCAGCAGCGTGCGGGAGAACACAGATACGCAGTATTTT
abundance: NA
d_gene: TRBD2
j_gene: TRBJ2-3
v_gene: TRBV9

CDR3aa: CASSFRGAGDTEAFF
CDR3nt: TGTGCCAGCAGCTTCCGGGGGGCTGGGGACACTGAAGCTTTCTTT
abundance: NA
d_gene: NA
j_gene: TRBJ1-1
v_gene: TRBV5-4

CDR3aa: CASSQGQGTYEQYF
CDR3nt: TGCGCCAGCAGCCAAGGACAGGGCACCTACGAGCAGTACTTC
abundance: NA
d_gene: TRBD1
j_gene: TRBJ2-7
v_gene: TRBV4-3

CDR3aa: CASSYSAAGAGETQYF
CDR3nt: TGTGCCAGCAGTTACTCCGCGGCGGGAGCGGGGGAGACCCAGTACTTC
abundance: NA
d_gene: TRBD2
j_gene: TRBJ2-5
v_gene: TRBV6-5

CDR3aa: CASSFWDRQNTEAFF
CDR3nt: TGTGCCAGCAGCTTTTGGGACAGGCAAAACACTGAAGCTTTCTTT
abundance: few
d_gene: TRBD1
j_gene: TRBJ1-1
v_gene: TRBV7-8

CDR3aa: CASSFGGAPFFYEQYF
CDR3nt: TGTGCCAGCAGTTTTGGGGGGGCCCCCTTCTTCTACGAGCAGTACTTC
abundance: NA
d_gene: NA
j_gene: TRBJ2-7
v_gene: TRBV27

CDR3aa: CASSSGLAGAGDTQYF
CDR3nt: TGTGCCAGCAGCTCCGGACTAGCGGGGGCAGGGGATACGCAGTATTTT
abundance: NA
d_gene: TRBD2
j_gene: TRBJ2-3
v_gene: TRBV7-3

CDR3aa: CASSPQGLGVGANVLTF
CDR3nt: TGTGCCAGCAGCCCACAGGGCCTCGGCGTGGGGGCCAACGTCCTGACTTTC
abundance: NA
d_gene: NA
j_gene: TRBJ2-6
v_gene: TRBV7-6

CDR3aa: CASSQAGGGYEQYF
CDR3nt: TGCGCCAGCAGCCAAGCCGGGGGTGGCTACGAGCAGTACTTC
abundance: NA
d_gene: NA
j_gene: TRBJ2-7
v_gene: TRBV4-1

CDR3aa: CSVMIGDYEQYF
CDR3nt: TGCAGCGTTATGATCGGGGATTACGAGCAGTACTTC
abundance: NA
d_gene: NA
j_gene: TRBJ2-7
v_gene: TRBV29-1

CDR3aa: CASSYSPPREQFF
CDR3nt: TGTGCCAGCAGTTACTCGCCGCCGCGTGAGCAGTTCTTC
abundance: NA
d_gene: NA
j_gene: TRBJ2-1
v_gene: TRBV6-5

CDR3aa: CASARAGETQYF
CDR3nt: TGTGCCAGCGCGAGGGCCGGGGAGACCCAGTACTTC
abundance: NA
d_gene: NA
j_gene: TRBJ2-5
v_gene: TRBV28

CDR3aa: CASRTGAGELFF
CDR3nt: TGTGCCAGCCGGACAGGGGCCGGGGAGCTGTTTTTT
abundance: NA
d_gene: TRBD1
j_gene: TRBJ2-2
v_gene: TRBV9

CDR3aa: CATSLLPGQSTNTEAFF
CDR3nt: TGTGCCACCAGCCTACTGCCAGGCCAGTCAACCAACACTGAAGCTTTCTTT
abundance: NA
d_gene: NA
j_gene: TRBJ1-1
v_gene: TRBV15